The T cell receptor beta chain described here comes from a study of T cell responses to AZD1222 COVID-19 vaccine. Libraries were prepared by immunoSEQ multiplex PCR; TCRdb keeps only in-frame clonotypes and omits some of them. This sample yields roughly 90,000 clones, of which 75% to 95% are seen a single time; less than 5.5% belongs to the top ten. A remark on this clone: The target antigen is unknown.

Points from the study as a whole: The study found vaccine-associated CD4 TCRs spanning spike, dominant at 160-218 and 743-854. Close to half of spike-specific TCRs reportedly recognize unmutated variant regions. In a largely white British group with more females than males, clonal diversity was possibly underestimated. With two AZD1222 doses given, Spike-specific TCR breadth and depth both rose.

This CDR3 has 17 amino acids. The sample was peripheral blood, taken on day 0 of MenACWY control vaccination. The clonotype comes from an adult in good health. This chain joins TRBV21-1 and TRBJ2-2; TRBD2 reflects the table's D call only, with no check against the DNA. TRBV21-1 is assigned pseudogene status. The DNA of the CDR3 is TGTGCCAGCACCCAACCCGCCGGGACTACAAACACCGGGGAGCTGTTTTTT. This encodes CASTQPAGTTNTGELFF.